One sample yielded the 29 T cell receptor beta chains listed below, sequenced in a study of cytomegalovirus exposure and HLA in healthy donors. The PCR had 60 Vbeta and 13 Jbeta primers. Data came from immunoSEQ multiplex PCR; TCRdb stores just in-frame clones and leaves some out. The repertoire holds about 130,000 clones, with around 72% as singletons. The sample was PBMCs. Source of these receptors: a human donor in good health.

This rearrangement joins TRBV27 to TRBJ2-7; the D gene is possibly TRBD2 (6 bases). This CDR3 spans 15 amino acids. Trimming stripped 6 bases from V and 2 bases from J, with 17 bases between. Germline CDR1 and CDR2: MNHEY and SMNVEV (reference sequence). The CDR3 spells CASRSPRDSTYEQYF. The CDR3 DNA sequence: TGTGCCAGCAGGAGCCCCCGGGACTCTACCTACGAGCAGTACTTC.

The V gene is TRBV18, the J gene TRBJ2-3; perhaps TRBD2 as D (5 bases). The V and J ends lost 3 bases and 4 bases respectively, with 11 bases between them. CDR3 length equals 14 residues. CDR1 and CDR2 (germline): KGHSH, LQKENI. The CDR3 coding sequence is TGTGCCAGCTCACCGAGGGCAGGTCCAGATACGCAGTATTTT. It translates to CASSPRAGPDTQYF.

The chain employs TRBV10-1 and TRBJ2-5; 10 bases agree with TRBD1. This CDR3 has 14 amino acids. The trim removed 6 bases at V and 5 bases at J, leaving 6 bases unmatched. Germline CDR1 and CDR2: WNHNN and SYGVQD (reference sequence). DNA of the CDR3: TGCGCCAGCAGGGACGACAGGGGGCTGGAGACCCAGTACTTC. Translated: CASRDDRGLETQYF.

The chain recombines TRBV28 with TRBJ2-2, with 9 bases that match TRBD2. This CDR3 has 18 amino acids. With V trimmed by 1 base and J by 4 bases, 10 bases remained unmatched. CDR1 is MDHEN, CDR2 SYDVKM, per germline. DNA for the CDR3: TGTGCCAGCAGTTTATTGTCCGCGGGAGGGGGAACCACCGGGGAGCTGTTTTTT. Translation gives CASSLLSAGGGTTGELFF.

The chain's CDR3 is CAISDLADNEQFF. CDR3 DNA sequence: TGTGCCATCAGTGACCTAGCGGACAATGAGCAGTTCTTC. This sequence joins TRBV10-3 and TRBJ2-1; 7 bases align to TRBD2. Germline V gene data show CDR1 as ENHRY and CDR2 as SYGVKD. Losses at the gene ends were 3 bases for V and 5 bases for J; bases not matched to a gene: 1. The CDR3 has 13 residues.

V usage is TRBV6-1 and J usage is TRBJ1-1; D might be TRBD1 (5 bases). Trimming cost V 7 bases and J 0 bases, with 6 bases left between them. The CDR3 is made up of 12 amino acids. Germline V lookup: CDR1 MNHNS, CDR2 SASEGT. The CDR3 DNA sequence: TGTGCCAGCAACAGGCTGAACACTGAAGCTTTCTTT. Its translation is CASNRLNTEAFF.

V usage is TRBV27 and J usage is TRBJ1-2; D gene uncertain. CDR1 MNHEY and CDR2 SMNVEV come from the germline V gene (reference sequence). The CDR3 sequence is 14 residues long. Trimming removed 7 bases at V and 2 bases at J, with 14 bases between. The CDR3 DNA reads TGTGCCAGCAAAAGTCTGAGAGGAAACTATGGCTACACCTTC. Protein sequence: CASKSLRGNYGYTF.

The chain recombines TRBV7-2 with TRBJ1-1; possible D gene TRBD1, 5 bases. Trimming removed 7 bases at V and 8 bases at J, with 11 bases between. There are 11 residues in the CDR3. CDR1 is SGHTA, CDR2 FQGNSA, per germline. The CDR3 sequence is CASTVGGEAFF. The CDR3 DNA reads as TGTGCCAGCACAGTGGGGGGAGAAGCTTTCTTT.

This chain joins TRBV5-6 and TRBJ1-1; TRBD1 is a possible D gene (5 bases). V lost 4 bases and J lost 1, with 20 bases in between. Germline CDR1 is SGHDT and CDR2 is YYEEEE. The CDR3 is 17 residues long. The CDR3 protein is CASSRLGQAWGNTEAFF. The CDR3 DNA sequence: TGTGCCAGCAGCCGGCTGGGGCAGGCCTGGGGGAACACTGAAGCTTTCTTT.

This clone was counted between two and nine times. A far bigger clonotype differs at one base, so this is likely a read error. This rearrangement joins TRBV7-2 to TRBJ1-2, with D unresolved. Trimming took off 5 bases at V and 7 bases at J, with 14 bases between the two ends. Germline CDR1 is SGHTA and CDR2 is FQGNSA. This CDR3 contains 13 residues. CDR3 residues: CASSPCNRGGYTF. In DNA, the CDR3 is TGTGCCAGCAGCCCTTGCAATCGGGGTGGCTACACCTTC.

The V and J genes are TRBV5-5 and TRBJ1-2, with D possibly matching TRBD1 (6 bases). CDR3 length: 14 amino acids. V lost 1 base to trimming and J lost 0 bases, with 7 bases between them. CDR1 is SGHKS, CDR2 YYEKEE, per germline (reference sequence). The CDR3: CASSLQGPNYGYTF. DNA of the CDR3: TGTGCCAGCAGCTTGCAGGGGCCTAACTATGGCTACACCTTC.

The chain joins TRBV5-1 to TRBJ2-1; 11 nucleotides match TRBD1. Germline values: CDR1 SGHRS, CDR2 YFSETQ. There are 16 residues in the CDR3. Germline trimming cut 4 bases from V and 1 base from J; bases unmatched to any gene: 4. CDR3 sequence reads: CASSRTGGASYNEQFF. CDR3 in DNA: TGCGCCAGCAGCCGGACAGGGGGCGCATCCTACAATGAGCAGTTCTTC.

The genes are TRBV5-1 and TRBJ1-2, with 9 bases aligning to TRBD1. From germline, CDR1 is SGHRS and CDR2 YFSETQ. With V trimmed by 0 bases and J by 2 bases, 5 bases remained unmatched. The CDR3 contains 16 residues. In nucleotides, the CDR3 is TGCGCCAGCAGCTTGGAGGGACAGGGTGGGAACTATGGCTACACCTTC. Translating gives CASSLEGQGGNYGYTF.

V is TRBV29-1 and J is TRBJ2-5; TRBD2 matches 10 bases. The DNA end is more similar to TRBJ2-7, so the J call may be wrong. Germline V CDR1 and CDR2: SQVTM, ANQGSEA. This CDR3 spans 17 amino acids. CDR3 nucleotide sequence: TGCAGCGTTGAAGGGGGCCTAGCGGGAGCAAGATTCTACGAGCAGTACTTC. As protein: CSVEGGLAGARFYEQYF.

This sequence joins TRBV6-4 and TRBJ2-1; possible D gene TRBD1, 6 bases. Trimming left V 2 bases short and J 2 bases short, with 10 bases between. CDR3 length equals 15 residues. The germline V gene has CDR1 MRHNA and CDR2 SNTAGT. CDR3 sequence: CASSDADSTYNEQFF. The CDR3 DNA reads TGTGCCAGCAGTGACGCGGACAGTACCTACAATGAGCAGTTCTTC.

The genes are TRBV6-4 and TRBJ2-3; a possible D gene is TRBD2 (6 bases). The CDR3 sequence is 14 residues long. V was pared by 6 bases and J by 1 base, with 11 bases between. Per the germline V gene, CDR1 is MRHNA and CDR2 is SNTAGT. CDR3 nucleotides: TGTGCCAGCAGCCAGGGAGGAGGCACAGATACGCAGTATTTT. Amino acids: CASSQGGGTDTQYF.

J is TRBJ2-3 and V is TRBV7-3, with a possible D match to TRBD1 (6 bases). The V end was cut by 1 base, the J end by 3 bases, with 20 bases between. CDR3 length: 18 residues. CDR1 is SGHTA, CDR2 FQGTGA, per germline. CDR3 sequence (DNA): TGTGCCAGCAGCTTAAGCCCAACCGGCGGCAGGGGAACAGATACGCAGTATTTT. Its protein is CASSLSPTGGRGTDTQYF.

The gene calls are TRBV5-1 and TRBJ2-1, with 16 bases lining up with TRBD2. The CDR3 totals 17 residues. The germline V gene has CDR1 SGHRS and CDR2 YFSETQ. J gave up 5 bases and V 2 bases, and 4 bases lay outside the gene matches. CDR3 in amino acids: CASSFGTSGGAHNEQFF. Written as DNA, the CDR3 is TGCGCCAGCAGCTTCGGGACTAGCGGGGGGGCTCACAATGAGCAGTTCTTC.

The chain combines TRBV28 with TRBJ1-5; 11 positions agree with TRBD1. The ends lost 5 bases at V and 6 bases at J; junction bases unmatched: 9. CDR3 length equals 16 residues. The germline V gene has CDR1 MDHEN and CDR2 SYDVKM. For the CDR3, the DNA is TGTGCCAGCAGTATACTCGGGACAGGGGGTATTCAGCCCCAGCATTTT. It codes for CASSILGTGGIQPQHF.

The table lists this clone with a few counts. This sample includes further DNA sequences coding for the same CDR3. V gene TRBV20-1 combines with J gene TRBJ2-1; D gene uncertain. Trimming took off 1 base at V and 10 bases at J, with 8 bases between the two ends. Germline V gene data show CDR1 as DFQATT and CDR2 as SNEGSKA (reference sequence). The CDR3 contains 11 residues. The CDR3 region has the DNA TGCAGTGCTAGAGTGGCGACAGAGCAGTTCTTC. This codes for CSARVATEQFF.

The J gene is TRBJ2-1, the V gene TRBV21-1; the listed D gene, TRBD1, was not tested against the DNA. TRBV21-1 is a pseudogene. The CDR3 length is 15 residues. CDR3 region: CASSKGTGVVPEQFF. Written as DNA, the CDR3 is TGTGCCAGCAGCAAGGGGACAGGGGTTGTTCCTGAGCAGTTCTTC.

This clone was picked up a small number of times. Written as DNA, the CDR3 is TGCGCCAGCAGCTCCGGACTAGCGGGAGGGCCTACCAATGAGCAGTTCTTC. The encoded protein is CASSSGLAGGPTNEQFF. The chain couples TRBV5-1 to TRBJ2-1, with 15 positions matching TRBD2. The CDR3 has 17 amino acids. The germline gives CDR1 SGHRS, CDR2 YFSETQ. J lost 6 bases, V lost 3 bases, and 7 bases had no gene match. Drawing the rest from reference TRBV5-1 and TRBJ2-1, the complete variable domain is KAGVTQTPRYLIKTRGQQVTLSCSPISGHRSVSWYQQTPGQGLQFLFEYFSETQRNKGNFPGRFSGRQFSNSRSEMNVSTLELGDSALYLCASSSGLAGGPTNEQFFGPGTRLTVL.

Worth noting for this clone: Other nucleotide sequences in the sample specify the same CDR3. V usage is TRBV2 and J usage is TRBJ2-1, with 12 positions matching TRBD2. Trimming cost V 2 bases and J 7 bases; bases outside gene matches: 9. The length of the CDR3 is 17 residues. The germline gives CDR1 SNHLY, CDR2 FYNNEI. This CDR3 is CASSERATSGRRNEQFF. The DNA of the CDR3 is TGTGCCAGCAGTGAACGTGCGACTAGCGGGAGACGGAATGAGCAGTTCTTC.

The V and J genes are TRBV5-1 and TRBJ2-7, with TRBD1 as a possible D gene (6 bases). Trimming left V 4 bases short and J 2 bases short, with 13 bases between. Germline CDR1 is SGHRS and CDR2 is YFSETQ. This CDR3 region has 14 residues. The DNA for the CDR3 is TGCGCCAGCAGCATAGCCGGACAGACCTACGAGCAGTACTTC. Residues: CASSIAGQTYEQYF.

The rearrangement joins TRBV30 to TRBJ1-4; no definite D call. Germline assignment: CDR1 GTSNPN and CDR2 SVGIG (reference sequence). V was pared by 0 bases and J by 7 bases, with 6 bases between. The CDR3 spans 12 residues. CDR3 nucleotide sequence: TGTGCCTGGAGTGTACTTGGTGAAAAACTGTTTTTT. It encodes CAWSVLGEKLFF.

The chain employs TRBV4-2 and TRBJ2-3; 14 nucleotides agree with TRBD2. The germline gives CDR1 LGHNA, CDR2 YNFKEQ. The CDR3 has 17 residues. The ends lost 1 base at V and 5 bases at J; junction bases unmatched: 5. In nucleotides, the CDR3 is TGTGCCAGCAGCCAAGTGACTAGCGGGAGGGCCAGAGATACGCAGTATTTT. It specifies CASSQVTSGRARDTQYF.

In this sample, this clone turned up a few times. The chain combines TRBV5-4 with TRBJ2-7, with D maybe TRBD2 (6 bases). Germline-derived CDR1 and CDR2 are SGHNT and YYREEE (reference sequence). V was shortened by 4 bases and J by 0 bases, with 11 bases between the two germline ends. CDR3 length: 14 amino acids. The CDR3 here is CASSLNGGSYEQYF. The CDR3 nucleotides read TGTGCCAGCAGCCTTAACGGGGGCTCCTACGAGCAGTACTTC. Using reference TRBV5-4 and TRBJ2-7 for the parts outside the CDR3, the full variable domain is ETGVTQSPTHLIKTRGQQVTLRCSSQSGHNTVSWYQQALGQGPQFIFQYYREEENGRGNFPPRFSGLQFPNYSSELNVNALELDDSALYLCASSLNGGSYEQYFGPGTRLTVT.

This clone was observed a handful of times. The V gene is TRBV5-1, the J gene TRBJ2-3; 8 nucleotides line up with TRBD1. The CDR3 spans 16 residues. Germline trimming cut 0 bases from V and 1 base from J; bases unmatched to any gene: 4. The germline V gene has CDR1 SGHRS and CDR2 YFSETQ. The CDR3 DNA reads as TGCGCCAGCAGCTTGGACGGACAGGGAGGCACAGATACGCAGTATTTT. As protein: CASSLDGQGGTDTQYF.

The chain carries TRBV4-3 and TRBJ2-7, with D tentatively TRBD2 (6 bases). Looked up from germline, CDR1 is LGHNA and CDR2 is YSLEER. There are 17 residues in the CDR3. The germline V and J ends were trimmed by 0 bases and 6 bases, with 21 bases remaining between them. The CDR3 reads CASSQDGPGAGSSEQYF. The CDR3 DNA is TGCGCCAGCAGCCAAGATGGCCCCGGGGCGGGGTCTAGCGAGCAGTACTTC.